The TCR beta chain under discussion was sequenced for a study of T cell changes during pregnancy in multiple sclerosis. In germline, CDR1 is MDHEN, CDR2 SYDVKM. The junction had 7 bases not matched to a gene; V was cut back by 8 bases and J by 4 bases. This CDR3 has 13 residues. Here immunoSEQ multiplex PCR was the method, and the copy in TCRdb shows in-frame clones only, minus some. Among about 31,000 clones, 87% were seen once, and the ten largest hold around a tenth. V gene TRBV28 combines with J gene TRBJ1-1; 7 nucleotides agree with TRBD1. The source was CD8+ T cells from peripheral blood mononuclear cells, collected in the first trimester of pregnancy. The clonotype originates from a female donor with multiple sclerosis, enrolled in a pregnancy study. The chain's CDR3 is CASRTGTATEAFF. For the CDR3, the DNA is TGTGCCAGCCGTACCGGGACAGCCACTGAAGCTTTCTTT.